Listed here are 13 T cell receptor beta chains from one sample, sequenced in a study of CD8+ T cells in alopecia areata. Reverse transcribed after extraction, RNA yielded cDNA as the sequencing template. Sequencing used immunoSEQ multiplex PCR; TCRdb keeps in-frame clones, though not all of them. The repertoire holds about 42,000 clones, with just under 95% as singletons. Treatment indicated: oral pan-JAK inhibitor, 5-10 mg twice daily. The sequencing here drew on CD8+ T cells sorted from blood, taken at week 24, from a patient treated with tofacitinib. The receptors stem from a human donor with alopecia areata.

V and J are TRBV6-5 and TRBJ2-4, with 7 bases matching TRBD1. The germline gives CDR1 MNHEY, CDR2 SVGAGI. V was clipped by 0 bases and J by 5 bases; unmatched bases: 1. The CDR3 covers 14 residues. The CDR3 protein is CASSYSDRENIQYF. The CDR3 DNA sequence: TGTGCCAGCAGTTACTCCGACAGGGAAAACATTCAGTACTTC.

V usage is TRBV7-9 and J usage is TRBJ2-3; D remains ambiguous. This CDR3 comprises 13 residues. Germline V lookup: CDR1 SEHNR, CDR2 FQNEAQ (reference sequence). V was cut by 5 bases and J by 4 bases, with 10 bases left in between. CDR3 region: CASSPRLPDTQYF. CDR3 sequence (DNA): TGTGCCAGCAGCCCGAGACTTCCAGATACGCAGTATTTT.

For the CDR3, the DNA is TGTGCCAGCACACCCGGGCCCGCAGGCTCTGGGGCCAACGTCCTGACTTTC. It encodes CASTPGPAGSGANVLTF. V is TRBV5-6 and J is TRBJ2-6; D is undetermined. Trimming pared 6 bases from V and 0 bases from J, leaving 16 bases between. Germline V gene lookup returns CDR1 SGHDT and CDR2 YYEEEE. The CDR3 runs 17 residues. Filled out from reference TRBV5-6 and TRBJ2-6, the complete variable domain reads DAGVTQSPTHLIKTRGQQVTLRCSPKSGHDTVSWYQQALGQGPQFIFQYYEEEERQRGNFPDRFSGHQFPNYSSELNVNALLLGDSALYLCASTPGPAGSGANVLTFGAGSRLTVL.

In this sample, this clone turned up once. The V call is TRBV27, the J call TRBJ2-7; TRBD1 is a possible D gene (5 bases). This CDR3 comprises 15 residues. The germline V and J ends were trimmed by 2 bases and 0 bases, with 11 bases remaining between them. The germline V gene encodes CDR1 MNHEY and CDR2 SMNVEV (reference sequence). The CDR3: CASSLVAGNSYEQYF. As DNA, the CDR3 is TGTGCCAGCAGTTTAGTGGCAGGGAACTCCTACGAGCAGTACTTC.

CDR3 sequence reads: CASAFGGARNEQYF. The CDR3 DNA is TGTGCCAGCGCATTCGGGGGGGCGAGGAACGAGCAGTACTTC. V gene TRBV11-2 combines with J gene TRBJ2-7; 8 bases align to TRBD2. Germline trimming cut 8 bases from V and 5 bases from J; bases unmatched to any gene: 11. The CDR3 is 14 amino acids. Germline CDR1 is SGHAT and CDR2 is FQNNGV.

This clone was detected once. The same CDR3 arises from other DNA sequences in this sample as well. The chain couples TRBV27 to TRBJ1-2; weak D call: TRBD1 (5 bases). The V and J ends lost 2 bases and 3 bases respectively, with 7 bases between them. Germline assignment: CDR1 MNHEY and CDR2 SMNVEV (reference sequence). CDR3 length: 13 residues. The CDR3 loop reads CASSLQGDYGYTF. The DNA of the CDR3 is TGTGCCAGCAGTTTACAGGGAGACTATGGCTACACCTTC.

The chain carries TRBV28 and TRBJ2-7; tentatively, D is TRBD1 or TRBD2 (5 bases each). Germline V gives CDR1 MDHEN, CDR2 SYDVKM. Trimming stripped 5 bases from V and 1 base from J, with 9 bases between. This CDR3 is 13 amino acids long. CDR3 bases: TGTGCCAGCAGTCTTTGGGGGTCCTACGAGCAGTACTTC. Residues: CASSLWGSYEQYF.

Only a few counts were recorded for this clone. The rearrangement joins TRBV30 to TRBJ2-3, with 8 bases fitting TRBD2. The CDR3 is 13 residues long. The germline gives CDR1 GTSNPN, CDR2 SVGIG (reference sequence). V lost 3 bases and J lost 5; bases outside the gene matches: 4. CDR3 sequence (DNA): TGTGCCTGGAGCACGGGGGGGCTAGATACGCAGTATTTT. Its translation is CAWSTGGLDTQYF.

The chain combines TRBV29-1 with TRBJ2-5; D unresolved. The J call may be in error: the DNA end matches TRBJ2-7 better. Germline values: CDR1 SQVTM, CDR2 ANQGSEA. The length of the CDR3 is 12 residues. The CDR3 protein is CSVEDLTDEQYF. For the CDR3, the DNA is TGCAGCGTTGAAGATCTAACAGACGAGCAGTACTTC.

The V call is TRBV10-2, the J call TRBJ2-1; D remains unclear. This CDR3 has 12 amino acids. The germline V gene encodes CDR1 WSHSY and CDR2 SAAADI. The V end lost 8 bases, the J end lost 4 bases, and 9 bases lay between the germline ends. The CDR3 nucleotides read TGCGCCAGCTCACCGAATTACAATGAGCAGTTCTTC. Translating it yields CASSPNYNEQFF.

CDR3 region: CSVEQQSSYNEQFF. Written as DNA, the CDR3 is TGCAGCGTTGAACAACAGTCCTCCTACAATGAGCAGTTCTTC. The rearrangement uses TRBV29-1 and TRBJ2-1; unclear D gene. There are 14 residues in the CDR3. Looked up from germline, CDR1 is SQVTM and CDR2 is ANQGSEA. Trimming removed 2 bases from V and 0 bases from J, with 8 bases in between.

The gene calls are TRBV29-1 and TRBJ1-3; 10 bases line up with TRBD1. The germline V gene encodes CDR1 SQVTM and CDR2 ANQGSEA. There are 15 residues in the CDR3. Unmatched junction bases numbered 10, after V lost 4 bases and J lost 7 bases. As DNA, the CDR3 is TGCAGCGTTGTGACAGGGGGCTTATCGGGGAACACCATATATTTT. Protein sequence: CSVVTGGLSGNTIYF.

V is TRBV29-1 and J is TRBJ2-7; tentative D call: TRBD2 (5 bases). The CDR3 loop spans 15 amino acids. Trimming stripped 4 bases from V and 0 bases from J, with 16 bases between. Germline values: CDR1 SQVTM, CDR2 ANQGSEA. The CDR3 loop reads CSVVAGIVNSYEQYF. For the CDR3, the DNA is TGCAGCGTTGTTGCCGGGATTGTTAACTCCTACGAGCAGTACTTC.